This record looks at one TCR beta chain sequence and its context. Clones were sequenced by immunoSEQ multiplex PCR, and TCRdb holds only the in-frame ones, with some missing. The repertoire consists of 49,000 or so clones, with approximately 83% occurring once and the leading ten covering over 25%. This CDR3 is built from 14 residues. V dropped 7 bases and J dropped 5 bases, with 17 bases sitting between them. From germline, CDR1 is SGHTA and CDR2 FQGNSA. The data stem from a study of blood T cell repertoires in COVID-19. In the study overall: Sample material is recorded as cDNA or gDNA derived from T cells, B-cell-depleted T cells, or PBMCs.

While infection was still active, Seattle patients were enrolled and then followed longitudinally. The chain employs TRBV7-2 and TRBJ1-2; weak D call: TRBD1 (5 bases). This receptor was taken from an elderly woman with COVID-19, enrolled during active disease. The sample was peripheral blood. The CDR3 protein is CASTPRGTGYGYTF. In DNA form, the CDR3 reads TGTGCCAGCACCCCCAGAGGTACAGGATATGGCTACACCTTC.